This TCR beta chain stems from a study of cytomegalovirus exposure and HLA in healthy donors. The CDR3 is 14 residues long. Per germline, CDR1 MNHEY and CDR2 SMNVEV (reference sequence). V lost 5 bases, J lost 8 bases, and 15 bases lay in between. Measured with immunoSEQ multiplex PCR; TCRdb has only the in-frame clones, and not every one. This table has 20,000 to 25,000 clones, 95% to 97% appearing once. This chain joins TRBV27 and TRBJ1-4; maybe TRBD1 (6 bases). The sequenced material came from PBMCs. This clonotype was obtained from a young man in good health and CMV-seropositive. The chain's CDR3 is CASSLLDRREKLFF. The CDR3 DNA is TGTGCCAGCAGTCTCTTAGACAGGAGAGAAAAACTGTTTTTT. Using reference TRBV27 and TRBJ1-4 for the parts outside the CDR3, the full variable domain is EAQVTQNPRYLITVTGKKLTVTCSQNMNHEYMSWYRQDPGLGLRQIYYSMNVEVTDKGDVPEGYKVSRKEKRNFPLILESPSPNQTSLYFCASSLLDRREKLFFGSGTQLSVL.